This T cell receptor beta chain was observed in a study of monozygotic twins with cystic fibrosis. Study overall: Library input was around 3.1 micrograms of fragmented DNA, with roughly 14 PCR cycles. Findings of the study overall: Age, concordance and disease severity did not associate with shared CDR3 numbers.

TCRdb's copy holds only in-frame clones and misses some; the assay was immunoSEQ multiplex PCR. This sample yields 20,000 to 25,000 clones, of which over 95% are seen a single time; 0.12% to 0.15% belongs to the top ten. Trimming took off 0 bases at V and 7 bases at J, with 6 bases between the two ends. Germline loops: CDR1 GTSNPN, CDR2 SVGIG (reference sequence). This CDR3 region has 12 residues. This clone was detected only once. Its antigen is unknown. Sequences were obtained from blood. The clonotype comes from a girl between 5 and 17 years old with cystic fibrosis. The V gene is TRBV30, the J gene TRBJ1-4; D is unclear. CDR3: CAWSVNGEKLFF. Here the CDR3 DNA reads TGTGCCTGGAGTGTTAATGGTGAAAAACTGTTTTTT.